A single sample gave rise to the 7 T cell receptor beta chains below, sequenced in a study of identical twins. TCRdb reprocessed the 5' RACE reads with MiXCR, giving one entry per CDR3 protein. The table records about 390,000 distinct CDR3 sequences, approximately 8.7% of them present only once. The sample was naive T cells sorted from blood. The origin of the receptors is a woman aged 45 to 65 in good health.

This sequence joins TRBV20-1 and TRBJ1-5; D is uncertain. V was trimmed by 3 bases and J by 0 bases, leaving 12 bases between them. Germline loops: CDR1 DFQATT, CDR2 SNEGSKA (reference sequence). CDR3 size: 15 residues. The CDR3 region has the DNA TGCAGTGCTAGGGGCGGGCCTGATAGCAATCAGCCCCAGCATTTT. Its protein is CSARGGPDSNQPQHF.

This clonotype has more than one count but fewer than ten. The CDR3 DNA reads as TGCAGTGCTCGAGGGCCGGCCAATCAGCCCCAGCATTTT. As protein: CSARGPANQPQHF. The V call is TRBV20-1, the J call TRBJ1-5, with D hard to call. CDR1 is DFQATT, CDR2 SNEGSKA, per germline (reference sequence). With 5 bases removed from V and 3 bases from J, the gap between germline ends came to 11 bases. The CDR3 length is 13 residues.

The rearrangement joins TRBV12-3 or TRBV12-4 to TRBJ2-1, with 7 bases lining up with TRBD1. The junction had 10 bases not matched to a gene; V was cut back by 4 bases and J by 1 base. The CDR3 has 17 amino acids. The DNA of the CDR3 is TGTGCCAGCAGTTACAGACAGGGCTTTCGATCCTACAATGAGCAGTTCTTC. Translating it yields CASSYRQGFRSYNEQFF.

This chain links TRBV5-1 with TRBJ2-7; possible D gene TRBD2, 6 bases. CDR1 is SGHRS, CDR2 YFSETQ, per germline. With 4 bases removed from V and 0 bases from J, the gap between germline ends came to 11 bases. The CDR3 totals 14 residues. CDR3 region: CASSGGKVSYEQYF. For the CDR3, the DNA is TGCGCCAGCAGCGGGGGGAAAGTCTCCTACGAGCAGTACTTC.

This clonotype came up a few times. The chain recombines TRBV2 with TRBJ2-5, with D tentatively TRBD2 (6 bases). V lost 5 bases, J lost 2 bases, and 9 bases lay in between. The CDR3 totals 13 residues. The germline V gene has CDR1 SNHLY and CDR2 FYNNEI. In DNA, the CDR3 is TGTGCCAGCAGTCGGGAGCCTCAAGAGACCCAGTACTTC. Its translation is CASSREPQETQYF.

The chain joins TRBV12-5 to TRBJ1-5, with D unresolved. Deletions cut 5 bases from V and 5 bases from J, with 25 bases between. The germline V gene encodes CDR1 LGHNT and CDR2 FRNRAP. The CDR3 is 18 residues long. CDR3 region: CASGTTSPFAIADQPQHF. The CDR3 DNA reads as TGTGCTAGTGGTACCACTTCCCCTTTCGCGATAGCCGATCAGCCCCAGCATTTT. Looking up the rest from reference TRBV12-5 and TRBJ1-5 gives the full variable domain: DARVTQTPRHKVTEMGQEVTMRCQPILGHNTVFWYRQTMMQGLELLAYFRNRAPLDDSGMPKDRFSAEMPDATLATLKIQPSEPRDSAVYFCASGTTSPFAIADQPQHFGDGTRLSIL.

This clonotype was seen ten or more times. The J gene is TRBJ2-7, the V gene TRBV7-9, with 9 bases fitting TRBD2. This CDR3 region has 16 residues. Germline V gives CDR1 SEHNR, CDR2 FQNEAQ (reference sequence). With V trimmed by 2 bases and J by 2 bases, 7 bases remained unmatched. CDR3 loop: CASSLRTSVSPYEQYF. The CDR3 DNA follows: TGTGCCAGCAGCTTACGGACTAGCGTGTCTCCCTACGAGCAGTACTTC.